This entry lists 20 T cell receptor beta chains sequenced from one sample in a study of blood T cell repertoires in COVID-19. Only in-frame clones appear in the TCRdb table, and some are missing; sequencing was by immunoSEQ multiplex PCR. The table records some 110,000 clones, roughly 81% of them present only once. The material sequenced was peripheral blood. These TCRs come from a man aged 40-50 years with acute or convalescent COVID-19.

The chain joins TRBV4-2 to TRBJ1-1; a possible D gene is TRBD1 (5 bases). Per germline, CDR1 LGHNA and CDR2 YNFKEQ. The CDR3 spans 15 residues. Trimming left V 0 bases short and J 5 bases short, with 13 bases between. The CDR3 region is CASSQDPPGGTEAFF. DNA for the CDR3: TGTGCCAGCAGCCAAGACCCCCCCGGGGGGACTGAAGCTTTCTTT.

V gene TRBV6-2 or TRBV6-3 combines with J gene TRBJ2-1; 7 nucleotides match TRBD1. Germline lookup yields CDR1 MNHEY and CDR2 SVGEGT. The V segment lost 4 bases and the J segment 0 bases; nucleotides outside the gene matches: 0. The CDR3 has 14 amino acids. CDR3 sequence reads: CASSWDSSYNEQFF. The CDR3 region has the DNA TGTGCCAGCAGTTGGGACAGCTCCTACAATGAGCAGTTCTTC.

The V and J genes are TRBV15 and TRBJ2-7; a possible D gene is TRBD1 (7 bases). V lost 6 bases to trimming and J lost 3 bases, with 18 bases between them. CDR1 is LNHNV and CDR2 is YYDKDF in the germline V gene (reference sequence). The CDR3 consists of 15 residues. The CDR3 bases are TGTGCCACCAGTCTCGTCGACAGGGAGGACTACGAGCAGTACTTC. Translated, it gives CATSLVDREDYEQYF.

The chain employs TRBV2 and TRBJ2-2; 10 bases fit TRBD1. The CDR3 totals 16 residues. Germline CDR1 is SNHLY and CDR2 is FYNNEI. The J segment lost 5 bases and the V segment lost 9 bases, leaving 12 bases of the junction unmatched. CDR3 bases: TGTGCCAGTTCCTACCGGGACAGGGGAGGGACCGGGGAGCTGTTTTTT. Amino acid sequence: CASSYRDRGGTGELFF. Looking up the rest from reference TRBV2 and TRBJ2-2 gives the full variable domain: EPEVTQTPSHQVTQMGQEVILRCVPISNHLYFYWYRQILGQKVEFLVSFYNNEISEKSEIFDDQFSVERPDGSNFTLKIRSTKLEDSAMYFCASSYRDRGGTGELFFGEGSRLTVL.

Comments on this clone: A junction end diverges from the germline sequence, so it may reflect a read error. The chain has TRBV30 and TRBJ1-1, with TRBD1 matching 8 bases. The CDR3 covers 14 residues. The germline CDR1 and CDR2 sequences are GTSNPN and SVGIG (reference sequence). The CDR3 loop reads CAWRRQGRNAEAFF. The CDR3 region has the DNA TGTGCCTGGAGAAGACAGGGGAGGAACGCTGAAGCTTTCTTT.

This CDR3 reads CASSPSRLAGGETQYF. Here the CDR3 DNA reads TGTGCCAGCAGCCCCAGTCGACTAGCGGGGGGAGAGACCCAGTACTTC. The rearrangement uses TRBV7-2 and TRBJ2-5; 13 nucleotides align to TRBD2. The ends lost 5 bases at V and 4 bases at J; junction bases unmatched: 7. CDR3 length equals 16 residues. Germline CDR1 is SGHTA and CDR2 is FQGNSA.

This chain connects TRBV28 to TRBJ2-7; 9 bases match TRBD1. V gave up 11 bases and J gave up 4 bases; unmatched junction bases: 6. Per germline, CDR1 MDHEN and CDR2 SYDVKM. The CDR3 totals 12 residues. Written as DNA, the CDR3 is TGTGCCGTAGACAGGGGGAATTACGAGCAGTACTTC. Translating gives CAVDRGNYEQYF.

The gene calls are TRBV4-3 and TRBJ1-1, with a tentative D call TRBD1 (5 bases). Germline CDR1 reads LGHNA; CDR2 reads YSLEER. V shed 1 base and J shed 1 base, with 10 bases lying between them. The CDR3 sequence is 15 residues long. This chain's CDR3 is CASSQVREGNTEAFF. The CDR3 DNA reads TGCGCCAGCAGCCAAGTCAGGGAGGGGAACACTGAAGCTTTCTTT.

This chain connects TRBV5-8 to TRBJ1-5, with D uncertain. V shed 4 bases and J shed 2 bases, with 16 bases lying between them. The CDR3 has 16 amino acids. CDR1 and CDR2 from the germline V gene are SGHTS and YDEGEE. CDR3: CASSPTTGAGNQPQHF. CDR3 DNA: TGTGCCAGCAGCCCTACTACCGGAGCTGGCAATCAGCCCCAGCATTTT.

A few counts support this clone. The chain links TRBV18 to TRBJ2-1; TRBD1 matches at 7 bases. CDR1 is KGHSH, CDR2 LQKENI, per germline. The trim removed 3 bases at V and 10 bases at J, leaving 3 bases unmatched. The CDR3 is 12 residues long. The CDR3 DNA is TGTGCCAGCTCACCCGACAGGGCCGAGCAGTTCTTC. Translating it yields CASSPDRAEQFF.

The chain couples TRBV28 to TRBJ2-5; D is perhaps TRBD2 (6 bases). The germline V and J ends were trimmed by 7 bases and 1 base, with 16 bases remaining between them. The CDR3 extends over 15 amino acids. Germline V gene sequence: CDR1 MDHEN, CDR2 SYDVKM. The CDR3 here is CASKKGRRFQETQYF. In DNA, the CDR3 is TGTGCCAGCAAAAAAGGGAGGCGCTTCCAAGAGACCCAGTACTTC.

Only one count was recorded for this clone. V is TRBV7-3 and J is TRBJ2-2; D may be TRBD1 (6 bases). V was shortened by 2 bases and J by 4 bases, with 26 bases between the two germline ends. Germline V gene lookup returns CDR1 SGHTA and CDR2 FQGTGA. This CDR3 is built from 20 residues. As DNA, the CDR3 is TGTGCCAGCAGCTTAGAAATCCTGCAGGGGCCCTACGGCTCCACCGGGGAGCTGTTTTTT. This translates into CASSLEILQGPYGSTGELFF.

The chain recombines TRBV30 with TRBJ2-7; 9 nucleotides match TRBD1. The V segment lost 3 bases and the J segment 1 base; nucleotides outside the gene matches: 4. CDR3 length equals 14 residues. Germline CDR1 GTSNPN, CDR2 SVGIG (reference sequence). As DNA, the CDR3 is TGTGCCTGGAGGGGACAGGGTACTTCCTACGAGCAGTACTTC. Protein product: CAWRGQGTSYEQYF.

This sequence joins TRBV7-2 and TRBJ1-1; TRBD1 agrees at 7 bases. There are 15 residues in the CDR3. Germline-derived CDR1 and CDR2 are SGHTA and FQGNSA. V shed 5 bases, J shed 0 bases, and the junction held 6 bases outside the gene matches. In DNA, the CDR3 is TGTGCCAGCAGCGCGCGACAGGGAATGAACACTGAAGCTTTCTTT. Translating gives CASSARQGMNTEAFF.

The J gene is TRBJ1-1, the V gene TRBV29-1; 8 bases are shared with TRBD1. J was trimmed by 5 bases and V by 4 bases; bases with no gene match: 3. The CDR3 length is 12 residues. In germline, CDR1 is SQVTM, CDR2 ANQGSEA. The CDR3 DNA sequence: TGCAGCGTTGCCAGGGGGCAAACTGAAGCTTTCTTT. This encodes CSVARGQTEAFF.

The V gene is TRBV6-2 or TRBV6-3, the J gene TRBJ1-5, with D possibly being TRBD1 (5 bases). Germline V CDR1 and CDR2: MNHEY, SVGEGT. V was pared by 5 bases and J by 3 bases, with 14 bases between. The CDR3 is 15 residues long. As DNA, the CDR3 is TGTGCCAGCAGTCCGACGACAGCTATCAATCAGCCCCAGCATTTT. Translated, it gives CASSPTTAINQPQHF.

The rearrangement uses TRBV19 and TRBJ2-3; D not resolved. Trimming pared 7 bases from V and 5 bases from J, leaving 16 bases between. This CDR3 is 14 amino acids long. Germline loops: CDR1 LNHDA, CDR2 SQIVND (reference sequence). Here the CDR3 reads CASTPSWAGDTQYF. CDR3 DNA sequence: TGTGCCAGTACCCCATCGTGGGCCGGAGATACGCAGTATTTT.

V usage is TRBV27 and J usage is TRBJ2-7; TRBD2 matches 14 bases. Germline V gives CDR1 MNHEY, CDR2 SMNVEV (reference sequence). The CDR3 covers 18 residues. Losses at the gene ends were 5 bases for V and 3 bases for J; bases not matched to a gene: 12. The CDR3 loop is CASSGRTSGGLNRYEQYF. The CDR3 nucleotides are TGTGCCAGCAGTGGGCGGACTAGCGGGGGGCTTAACCGCTACGAGCAGTACTTC.

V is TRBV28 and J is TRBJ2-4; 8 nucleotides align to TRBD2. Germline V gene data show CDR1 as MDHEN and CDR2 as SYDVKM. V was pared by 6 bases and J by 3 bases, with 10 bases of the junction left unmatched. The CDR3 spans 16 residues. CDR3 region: CASSRVLGTSKNIQYF. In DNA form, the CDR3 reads TGTGCCAGCAGCCGAGTACTCGGGACTAGCAAAAACATTCAGTACTTC.

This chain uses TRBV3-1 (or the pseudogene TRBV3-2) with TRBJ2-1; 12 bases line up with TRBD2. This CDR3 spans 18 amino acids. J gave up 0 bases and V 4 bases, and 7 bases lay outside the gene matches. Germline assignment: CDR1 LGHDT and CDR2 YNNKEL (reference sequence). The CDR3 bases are TGTGCCAGCAGCCGGCAGGGACTAGCGGGCAGCTCCTACAATGAGCAGTTCTTC. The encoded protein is CASSRQGLAGSSYNEQFF.